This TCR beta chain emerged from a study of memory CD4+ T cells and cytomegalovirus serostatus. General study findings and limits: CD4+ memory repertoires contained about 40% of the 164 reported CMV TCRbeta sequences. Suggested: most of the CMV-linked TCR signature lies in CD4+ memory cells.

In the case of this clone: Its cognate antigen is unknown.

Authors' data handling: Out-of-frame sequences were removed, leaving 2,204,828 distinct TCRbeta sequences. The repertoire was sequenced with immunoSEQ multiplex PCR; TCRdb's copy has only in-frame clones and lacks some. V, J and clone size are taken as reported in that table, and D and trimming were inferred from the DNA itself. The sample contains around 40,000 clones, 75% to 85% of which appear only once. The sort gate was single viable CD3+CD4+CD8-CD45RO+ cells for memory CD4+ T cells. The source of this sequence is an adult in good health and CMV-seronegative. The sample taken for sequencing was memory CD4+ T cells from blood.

For the CDR3, the DNA is TGTGCCAGCAGCCAAACAGGGTCTAACTATGGCTACACCTTC. It encodes CASSQTGSNYGYTF. The V gene is TRBV6-5, the J gene TRBJ1-2; TRBD1 might be the D (6 bases). V lost 6 bases and J 0 bases, leaving 11 bases between the germline ends. The germline V gene has CDR1 MNHEY and CDR2 SVGAGI. The CDR3 is 14 amino acids.